The 10 T cell receptor beta chains below come from one sample, sequenced in a study of early T cells in non-severe SARS-CoV-2 infection. TCRdb re-called the 5' RACE reads through MiXCR, storing one row per CDR3 protein. The sample records about 90,000 distinct CDR3 sequences, around 15% being singletons. Sequenced input: whole blood. The receptors here all came from an adult who was a healthcare worker with PCR-confirmed SARS-CoV-2 infection or an uninfected control (not recorded which).

The chain joins TRBV6-5 to TRBJ1-3; D unresolved. V was trimmed by 2 bases and J by 0 bases, leaving 11 bases between them. Germline V CDR1 and CDR2: MNHEY, SVGAGI. The CDR3 runs 16 residues. As DNA, the CDR3 is TGTGCCAGCAGTTACGGTCCCGTCAGCTCTGGAAACACCATATATTTT. It is translated as CASSYGPVSSGNTIYF.

The table lists this clonotype with many counts. The chain employs TRBV12-3 or TRBV12-4 and TRBJ2-7, with no clear D. The CDR3 contains 11 residues. V lost 5 bases and J 4 bases, leaving 6 bases between the germline ends. The CDR3: CASSPAYEQYF. Here the CDR3 DNA reads TGTGCCAGCAGTCCGGCTTACGAGCAGTACTTC.

In this sample, this clonotype turned up many times. The V call is TRBV7-9, the J call TRBJ2-7; D may be TRBD2 (6 bases). The V end was cut by 5 bases, the J end by 5 bases, with 10 bases between. CDR3 size: 12 residues. Per germline, CDR1 SEHNR and CDR2 FQNEAQ (reference sequence). CDR3 sequence (DNA): TGTGCCAGCAGCCCCCCGGGGGACGAGCAGTACTTC. This encodes CASSPPGDEQYF.

This clonotype was observed at least ten times. The genes are TRBV30 and TRBJ2-6; D ambiguous. This CDR3 spans 17 amino acids. From germline, CDR1 is GTSNPN and CDR2 SVGIG (reference sequence). The germline V and J ends were trimmed by 0 bases and 0 bases, with 12 bases remaining between them. The CDR3, as DNA: TGTGCCTGGAGTGTACGGAAGTTTAGCTCTGGGGCCAACGTCCTGACTTTC. Protein: CAWSVRKFSSGANVLTF.

This clonotype was observed at least ten times. The chain carries TRBV7-2 and TRBJ2-2; 10 nucleotides line up with TRBD2. This CDR3 has 16 residues. Germline CDR1 reads SGHTA; CDR2 reads FQGNSA. Losses at the gene ends were 4 bases for V and 4 bases for J; bases not matched to a gene: 6. The CDR3 DNA is TGTGCCAGCAGCTCGCCTAGCGGGAGAGGCACCGGGGAGCTGTTTTTT. Translating gives CASSSPSGRGTGELFF.

There are a few counts of this clonotype. The gene calls are TRBV20-1 and TRBJ2-1; possibly TRBD1 for D (5 bases). Germline CDR1 DFQATT, CDR2 SNEGSKA (reference sequence). The length of the CDR3 is 14 residues. V gave up 1 base and J gave up 8 bases, with 15 bases separating them. In nucleotides, the CDR3 is TGCAGTGCTAGAGGCAGGTATGGGGCGGATGAGCAGTTCTTC. This encodes CSARGRYGADEQFF.

This clonotype was found a few times. V is TRBV11-2 and J is TRBJ2-7, with D possibly being TRBD1 or TRBD2 (6 bases each). The V end was cut by 5 bases, the J end by 9 bases, with 17 bases between. The germline V gene has CDR1 SGHAT and CDR2 FQNNGV. CDR3 length equals 13 residues. In DNA form, the CDR3 reads TGTGCCAGCAGCCCCGAGGGGGGTCTGCGGCAGTACTTC. Protein product: CASSPEGGLRQYF.

This clonotype was observed a few times. V and J are TRBV5-4 and TRBJ2-7, with TRBD1 matching over 12 bases. Unmatched junction bases numbered 3, after V lost 4 bases and J lost 4 bases. Germline assignment: CDR1 SGHNT and CDR2 YYREEE (reference sequence). The CDR3 loop spans 14 amino acids. The CDR3 coding sequence is TGTGCCAGCAGCATGGGACAGGGGGCTTACGAGCAGTACTTC. Translating it yields CASSMGQGAYEQYF.

This clonotype was seen repeatedly, ten times or more. J is TRBJ1-5 and V is TRBV7-9, with D perhaps TRBD1 (5 bases). V was pared by 5 bases and J by 7 bases, with 21 bases between. CDR1 is SEHNR, CDR2 FQNEAQ, per germline (reference sequence). The CDR3 runs to 16 residues. The CDR3 loop reads CASSPAGHSRVQPQHF. CDR3 in DNA: TGTGCCAGCAGCCCCGCAGGACACTCCCGGGTGCAGCCCCAGCATTTT.

The chain is built from TRBV6-1 and TRBJ2-6, with D perhaps TRBD2 (6 bases). V lost 7 bases and J lost 1, with 20 bases in between. The germline gives CDR1 MNHNS, CDR2 SASEGT. CDR3 length: 18 residues. The CDR3 DNA reads TGTGCCAGCACCCGGGAGTCCGTTGCCTTATCTGGGGCCAACGTCCTGACTTTC. Protein product: CASTRESVALSGANVLTF.